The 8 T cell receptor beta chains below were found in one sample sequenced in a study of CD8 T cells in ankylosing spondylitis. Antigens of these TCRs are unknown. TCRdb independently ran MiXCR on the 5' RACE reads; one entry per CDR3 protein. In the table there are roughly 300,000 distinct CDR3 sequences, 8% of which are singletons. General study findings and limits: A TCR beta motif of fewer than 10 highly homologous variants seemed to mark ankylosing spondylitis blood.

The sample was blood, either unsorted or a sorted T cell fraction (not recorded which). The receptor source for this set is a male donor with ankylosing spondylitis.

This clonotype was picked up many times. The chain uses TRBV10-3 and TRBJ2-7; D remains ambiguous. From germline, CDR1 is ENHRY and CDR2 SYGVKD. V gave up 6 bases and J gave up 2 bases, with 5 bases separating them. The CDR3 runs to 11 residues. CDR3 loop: CAIRGTYEQYF. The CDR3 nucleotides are TGTGCCATCAGAGGGACCTACGAGCAGTACTTC.

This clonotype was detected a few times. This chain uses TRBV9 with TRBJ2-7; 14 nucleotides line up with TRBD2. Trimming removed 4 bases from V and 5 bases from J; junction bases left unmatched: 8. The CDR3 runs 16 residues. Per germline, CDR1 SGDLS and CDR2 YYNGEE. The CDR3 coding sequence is TGTGCCAGCAGCCCTGACGGGACTAGCGGGAGCCACGAGCAGTACTTC. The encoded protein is CASSPDGTSGSHEQYF. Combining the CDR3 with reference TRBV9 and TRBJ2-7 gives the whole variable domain DSGVTQTPKHLITATGQRVTLRCSPRSGDLSVYWYQQSLDQGLQFLIQYYNGEERAKGNILERFSAQQFPDLHSELNLSSLELGDSALYFCASSPDGTSGSHEQYFGPGTRLTVT.

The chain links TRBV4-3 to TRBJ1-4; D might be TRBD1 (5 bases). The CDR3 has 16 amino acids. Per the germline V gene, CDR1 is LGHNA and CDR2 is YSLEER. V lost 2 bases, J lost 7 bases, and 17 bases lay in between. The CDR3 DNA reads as TGCGCCAGCAGCCAACATGGCCGGGACCGGAGTGAAAAACTGTTTTTT. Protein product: CASSQHGRDRSEKLFF.

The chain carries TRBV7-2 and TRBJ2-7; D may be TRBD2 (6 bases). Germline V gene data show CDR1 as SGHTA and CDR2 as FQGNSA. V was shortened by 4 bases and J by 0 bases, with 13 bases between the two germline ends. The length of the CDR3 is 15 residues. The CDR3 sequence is CASSSGTPSSYEQYF. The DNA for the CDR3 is TGTGCCAGCAGCTCCGGGACTCCGAGCTCCTACGAGCAGTACTTC.

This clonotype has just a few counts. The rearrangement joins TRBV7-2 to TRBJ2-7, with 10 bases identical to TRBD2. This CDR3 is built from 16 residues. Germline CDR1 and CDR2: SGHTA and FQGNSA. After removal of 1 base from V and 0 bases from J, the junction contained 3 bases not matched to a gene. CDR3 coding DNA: TGTGCCAGCAGCTTAGAAAGCGGGAGGGCCTCCTACGAGCAGTACTTC. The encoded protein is CASSLESGRASYEQYF.

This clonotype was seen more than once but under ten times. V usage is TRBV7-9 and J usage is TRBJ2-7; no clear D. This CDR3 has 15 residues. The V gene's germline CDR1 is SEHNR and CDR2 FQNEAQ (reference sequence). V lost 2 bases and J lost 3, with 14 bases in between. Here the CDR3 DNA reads TGTGCCAGCAGCTTAAAAGCCTCCGCTTACTACGAGCAGTACTTC. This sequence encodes CASSLKASAYYEQYF.

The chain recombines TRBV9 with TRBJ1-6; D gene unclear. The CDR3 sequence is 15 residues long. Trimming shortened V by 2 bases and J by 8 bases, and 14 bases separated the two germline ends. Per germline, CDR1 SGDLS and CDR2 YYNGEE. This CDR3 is CASSVTPTSDSPLHF. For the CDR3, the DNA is TGTGCCAGCAGCGTTACTCCTACATCGGATTCACCCCTCCACTTT.

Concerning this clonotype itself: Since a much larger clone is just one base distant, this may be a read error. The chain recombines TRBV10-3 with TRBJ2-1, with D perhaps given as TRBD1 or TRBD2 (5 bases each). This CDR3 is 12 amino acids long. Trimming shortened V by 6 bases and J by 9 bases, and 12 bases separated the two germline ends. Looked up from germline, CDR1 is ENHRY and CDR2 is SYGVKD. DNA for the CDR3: TGTGCCATCAGGGACGGGGCTATTGAGCAGTTCTTC. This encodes CAIRDGAIEQFF.